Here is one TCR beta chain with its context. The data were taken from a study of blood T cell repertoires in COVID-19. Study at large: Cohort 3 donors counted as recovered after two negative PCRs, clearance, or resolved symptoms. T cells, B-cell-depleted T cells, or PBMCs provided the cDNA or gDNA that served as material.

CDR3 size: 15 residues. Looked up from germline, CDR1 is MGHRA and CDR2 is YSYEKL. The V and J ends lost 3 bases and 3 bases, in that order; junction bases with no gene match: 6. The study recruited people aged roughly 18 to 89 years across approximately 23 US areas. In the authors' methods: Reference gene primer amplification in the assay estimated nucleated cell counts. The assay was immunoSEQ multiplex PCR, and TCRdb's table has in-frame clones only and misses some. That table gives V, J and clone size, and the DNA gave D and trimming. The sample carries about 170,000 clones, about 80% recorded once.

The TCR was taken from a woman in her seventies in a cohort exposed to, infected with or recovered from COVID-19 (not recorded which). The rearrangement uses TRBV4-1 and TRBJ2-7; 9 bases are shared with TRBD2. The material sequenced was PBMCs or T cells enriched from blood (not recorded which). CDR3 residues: CASSHQTSGIYEQYF. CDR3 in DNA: TGCGCCAGCAGCCACCAGACTAGCGGTATCTACGAGCAGTACTTC.